Each of the 20 T cell receptor beta chains below was sequenced from the same sample in a study of T-cell memory formation after mild COVID-19. TCRdb reprocessed the 5' RACE reads via MiXCR and lists one record per CDR3 protein. The table records about 200,000 distinct CDR3 sequences, 9.5% of them present only once. Sequencing was done on a sample of PBMCs or a T cell subset sorted from them (not recorded which). These receptors all come from a man aged 18 to 30 who had mild COVID-19 (a few samples of this study predate the infection). Cell type and time point are not known.

V and J are TRBV20-1 and TRBJ2-5, with 7 bases identical to TRBD2. This CDR3 spans 14 amino acids. Trimming removed 6 bases from V and 2 bases from J; junction bases left unmatched: 9. The germline CDR1 and CDR2 sequences are DFQATT and SNEGSKA (reference sequence). The CDR3 loop reads CSAVPGLNQETQYF. DNA for the CDR3: TGCAGTGCCGTGCCGGGACTAAATCAAGAGACCCAGTACTTC.

This clonotype was counted a few times. The chain employs TRBV7-9 and TRBJ1-5; no reliable D call. This CDR3 has 14 residues. Germline assignment: CDR1 SEHNR and CDR2 FQNEAQ (reference sequence). Trimming stripped 6 bases from V and 3 bases from J, with 12 bases between. CDR3 sequence (DNA): TGTGCCAGCAGTAAGTATGGTGACAATCAGCCCCAGCATTTT. Protein product: CASSKYGDNQPQHF.

This clonotype was seen more than once but under ten times. The rearrangement links TRBV5-5 to TRBJ2-1, with TRBD1 identical over 8 bases. CDR1 and CDR2 from the germline V gene are SGHKS and YYEKEE (reference sequence). CDR3 size: 14 residues. With 5 bases clipped from V and 4 bases from J, the junction kept 5 bases outside the gene matches. In DNA form, the CDR3 reads TGTGCCAGCAGACGGGACAGGTCTTACAATGAGCAGTTCTTC. It encodes CASRRDRSYNEQFF.

This clonotype was seen only a few times. The chain employs TRBV7-2 and TRBJ1-2; 7 bases line up with TRBD1. CDR1 and CDR2 (germline): SGHTA, FQGNSA. J was trimmed by 7 bases and V by 4 bases; bases with no gene match: 9. The CDR3 is 14 amino acids. The CDR3 DNA reads as TGTGCCAGCAGCTCACAGGGGAGGTTAAGTGGCTACACCTTC. Its translation is CASSSQGRLSGYTF.

This clonotype was counted a few times. This chain connects TRBV20-1 to TRBJ2-1; 9 bases agree with TRBD2. The junction had 8 bases not matched to a gene; V was cut back by 4 bases and J by 4 bases. This CDR3 has 15 amino acids. The germline CDR1 and CDR2 sequences are DFQATT and SNEGSKA (reference sequence). This chain's CDR3 is CSANGASGVYNEQFF. In nucleotides, the CDR3 is TGCAGTGCTAACGGGGCTAGCGGGGTTTACAATGAGCAGTTCTTC.

This clonotype was detected ten times or more. This chain uses TRBV15 with TRBJ2-5; 9 nucleotides match TRBD1. Germline V gene data show CDR1 as LNHNV and CDR2 as YYDKDF (reference sequence). CDR3 size: 16 residues. J lost 5 bases, V lost 0 bases, and 7 bases had no gene match. For the CDR3, the DNA is TGTGCCACCAGCAGAGAAACAGGGGGCCTGGGGGAGACCCAGTACTTC. This encodes CATSRETGGLGETQYF.

This clonotype turned up a few times. This rearrangement joins TRBV7-6 to TRBJ2-3; D remains ambiguous. The CDR3 totals 16 residues. CDR1 is SGHVS and CDR2 is FNYEAQ in the germline V gene. The V and J ends lost 4 bases and 0 bases respectively, with 14 bases between them. CDR3 bases: TGTGCCAGCAGCTCCCCCACTCTCTCTAGCACAGATACGCAGTATTTT. Its translation: CASSSPTLSSTDTQYF.

This clonotype was picked up a small number of times. The chain is built from TRBV3-1 and TRBJ2-3, with no clear D. The CDR3 loop spans 14 amino acids. The V and J ends lost 1 base and 8 bases respectively, with 13 bases between them. Germline loops: CDR1 LGHDT, CDR2 YNNKEL (reference sequence). The CDR3 loop reads CASSQVIGDGTQYF. The CDR3 region has the DNA TGTGCCAGCAGCCAAGTGATTGGTGATGGTACGCAGTATTTT.

This clonotype was observed a handful of times. The chain has TRBV18 and TRBJ1-2; D is unclear. The CDR3 has 14 amino acids. V lost 6 bases, J lost 2 bases, and 13 bases lay in between. In germline, CDR1 is KGHSH, CDR2 LQKENI. The CDR3: CASSHGIGNYGYTF. The CDR3, as DNA: TGTGCCAGCTCCCACGGGATAGGGAACTATGGCTACACCTTC.

The CDR3, as DNA: TGTGCCAGCAGCAAAGATGTTGGGGGGCAAGACAACGAGCAGTACGTC. The encoded protein is CASSKDVGGQDNEQYV. This chain joins TRBV21-1 and TRBJ2-7; the D call of TRBD1 is as the table states it, not checked on the DNA. TRBV21-1 constitutes a pseudogene. CDR3 length: 16 residues.

The rearrangement uses TRBV29-1 and TRBJ2-3; D possibly corresponds to TRBD1 (5 bases). This CDR3 region has 12 residues. The ends were cut back, 6 bases at V and 2 bases at J, with 9 bases in the middle. Per germline, CDR1 SQVTM and CDR2 ANQGSEA. In DNA form, the CDR3 reads TGCAGCGTGATGGACAACACAGATACGCAGTATTTT. This translates into CSVMDNTDTQYF.

V is TRBV18 and J is TRBJ2-7; 9 bases align to TRBD1. The V gene's germline CDR1 is KGHSH and CDR2 LQKENI. V lost 4 bases, J lost 2 bases, and 6 bases stayed unmatched. This CDR3 has 15 residues. The CDR3 DNA follows: TGTGCCAGCTCACTGGGACAGGGAAGGACCTACGAGCAGTACTTC. Protein sequence: CASSLGQGRTYEQYF.

The chain links TRBV11-3 to TRBJ2-3; D perhaps matches TRBD1 (5 bases). The germline V gene has CDR1 SGHNT and CDR2 YENEEA. This CDR3 is built from 15 residues. V was clipped by 5 bases and J by 4 bases, with 16 bases between them. DNA of the CDR3: TGTGCCAGCAGCAAGGGAAATTTAGGGGCAGATACGCAGTATTTT. Translated: CASSKGNLGADTQYF.

V and J are TRBV29-1 and TRBJ1-1; D unclear. The V and J ends lost 7 bases and 0 bases respectively, with 9 bases between them. Germline V gene sequence: CDR1 SQVTM, CDR2 ANQGSEA. The CDR3 extends over 12 amino acids. Written as DNA, the CDR3 is TGCAGCGCCGGTGGCATGAACACTGAAGCTTTCTTT. Translating gives CSAGGMNTEAFF.

The genes are TRBV18 and TRBJ1-4; unclear D gene. Trimming removed 3 bases at V and 3 bases at J, with 11 bases between. The CDR3 spans 15 residues. The germline gives CDR1 KGHSH, CDR2 LQKENI. This CDR3 is CASSPHSGPNEKLFF. In DNA form, the CDR3 reads TGTGCCAGCTCACCTCACAGCGGACCTAATGAAAAACTGTTTTTT.

This rearrangement joins TRBV18 to TRBJ1-2; TRBD1 might be the D (6 bases). From germline, CDR1 is KGHSH and CDR2 LQKENI. V was cut by 2 bases and J by 7 bases, with 17 bases left in between. This CDR3 is built from 15 residues. The CDR3 loop is CASSPERGLLGGYTF. In nucleotides, the CDR3 is TGTGCCAGCTCACCAGAGCGGGGGCTCCTAGGTGGCTACACCTTC.

This chain links TRBV5-4 with TRBJ1-2, with D perhaps TRBD1 (5 bases). Per germline, CDR1 SGHNT and CDR2 YYREEE (reference sequence). This CDR3 contains 14 residues. The V end was cut by 1 base, the J end by 4 bases, with 11 bases between. The CDR3 reads CASSLMTAPYGYTF. The CDR3 region has the DNA TGTGCCAGCAGCTTGATGACAGCTCCCTATGGCTACACCTTC.

This clonotype occurred many times. The rearrangement uses TRBV7-2 and TRBJ2-5; possible D gene TRBD2, 5 bases. Germline V gene sequence: CDR1 SGHTA, CDR2 FQGNSA. Trimming left V 3 bases short and J 5 bases short, with 13 bases between. CDR3 length equals 14 residues. The CDR3 reads CASSLRPSRETQYF. The DNA of the CDR3 is TGTGCCAGCAGCTTGAGGCCTAGCCGGGAGACCCAGTACTTC.

The rearrangement joins TRBV19 to TRBJ2-7; D is perhaps TRBD1 (5 bases). Per the germline V gene, CDR1 is LNHDA and CDR2 is SQIVND (reference sequence). This CDR3 has 13 amino acids. The V end was cut by 3 bases, the J end by 6 bases, with 12 bases between. CDR3 region: CASSIRQSGEQYF. The CDR3 DNA is TGTGCCAGTAGTATTCGACAGTCCGGCGAGCAGTACTTC.

J is TRBJ2-5 and V is TRBV4-3; TRBD1 might be the D (6 bases). The V gene's germline CDR1 is LGHNA and CDR2 YSLEER. V lost 3 bases and J lost 4, with 15 bases in between. The CDR3 covers 15 residues. CDR3 sequence reads: CASSQQKTGLETQYF. The CDR3 region has the DNA TGCGCCAGCAGCCAGCAAAAAACAGGGTTAGAGACCCAGTACTTC.